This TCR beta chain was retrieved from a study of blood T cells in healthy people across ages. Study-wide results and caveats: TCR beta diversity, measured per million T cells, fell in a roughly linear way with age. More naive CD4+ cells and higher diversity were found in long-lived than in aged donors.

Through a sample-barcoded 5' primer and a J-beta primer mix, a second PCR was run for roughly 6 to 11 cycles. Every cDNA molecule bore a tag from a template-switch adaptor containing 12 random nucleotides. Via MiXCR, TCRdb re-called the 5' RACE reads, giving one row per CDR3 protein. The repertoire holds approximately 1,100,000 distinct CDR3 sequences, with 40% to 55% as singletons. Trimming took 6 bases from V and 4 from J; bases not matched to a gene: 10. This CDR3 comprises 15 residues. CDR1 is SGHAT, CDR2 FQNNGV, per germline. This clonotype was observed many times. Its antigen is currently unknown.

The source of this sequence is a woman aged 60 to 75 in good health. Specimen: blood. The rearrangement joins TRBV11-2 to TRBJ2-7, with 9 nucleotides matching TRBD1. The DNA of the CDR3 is TGTGCCAGCAGTCCTCCGGGACAGGGACGATACGAGCAGTACTTC. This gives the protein CASSPPGQGRYEQYF.